The 20 T cell receptor beta chains below all came from one sample that was sequenced in a study of blood T cell repertoires in COVID-19. Clones were sequenced by immunoSEQ multiplex PCR, and TCRdb holds only the in-frame ones, with some missing. The table records approximately 100,000 clones, around 81% of them present only once. Sequencing was performed on peripheral blood. The receptor set was obtained from a man in his 60s with acute or convalescent COVID-19.

The V and J genes are TRBV5-4 and TRBJ1-2; 9 nucleotides line up with TRBD1. After removal of 6 bases from V and 7 bases from J, the junction contained 13 bases not matched to a gene. Germline-derived CDR1 and CDR2 are SGHNT and YYREEE (reference sequence). The CDR3 has 15 residues. CDR3 sequence: CASTRDLGTGIGYTF. CDR3 nucleotides: TGTGCCAGCACCCGGGATCTCGGGACAGGGATTGGCTACACCTTC.

This chain links TRBV11-3 with TRBJ2-1, with 15 bases identical to TRBD2. CDR1 is SGHNT and CDR2 is YENEEA in the germline V gene. V was pared by 4 bases and J by 6 bases, with 4 bases of the junction left unmatched. The length of the CDR3 is 16 residues. The CDR3 here is CASSSGTSGGINEQFF. CDR3 nucleotides: TGTGCCAGCAGCTCCGGGACTAGCGGGGGGATCAATGAGCAGTTCTTC.

This clone was detected once. The chain links TRBV20-1 to TRBJ1-2; D might be TRBD1 (5 bases). Trimming took 3 bases from V and 1 from J, leaving 15 bases between them. In germline, CDR1 is DFQATT, CDR2 SNEGSKA (reference sequence). This CDR3 contains 15 residues. The CDR3 region is CSASYQGTDNYGYTF. The CDR3 DNA follows: TGCAGTGCTAGTTATCAGGGAACGGATAACTATGGCTACACCTTC.

The genes are TRBV2 and TRBJ2-7; weak D call: TRBD2 (5 bases). CDR1 and CDR2 from the germline V gene are SNHLY and FYNNEI. Deletions cut 5 bases from V and 0 bases from J, with 14 bases between. The CDR3 loop spans 15 amino acids. The CDR3 DNA follows: TGTGCCAGCAGTTCCAGGAGGCCATCCTCCTACGAGCAGTACTTC. Protein sequence: CASSSRRPSSYEQYF. The whole variable domain, remainder taken from reference TRBV2 and TRBJ2-7, is EPEVTQTPSHQVTQMGQEVILRCVPISNHLYFYWYRQILGQKVEFLVSFYNNEISEKSEIFDDQFSVERPDGSNFTLKIRSTKLEDSAMYFCASSSRRPSSYEQYFGPGTRLTVT.

This clone was observed once. The V gene is TRBV11-2, the J gene TRBJ1-2, with a weak D call TRBD1 (6 bases). Germline V CDR1 and CDR2: SGHAT, FQNNGV. V was shortened by 3 bases and J by 7 bases, with 12 bases between the two germline ends. The CDR3 has 13 amino acids. The CDR3 nucleotides are TGTGCCAGCAGCTTCGCCAGGGGTATTGGCTACACCTTC. Its translation: CASSFARGIGYTF.

To note about this clone: A junction boundary mismatches the germline segment, possibly from a read error. This rearrangement joins TRBV4-3 to TRBJ1-1; a possible D gene is TRBD1 (5 bases). From germline, CDR1 is LGHNA and CDR2 YSLEER. This CDR3 spans 14 amino acids. CDR3 sequence: CASSQDFGGESLSF. The CDR3, as DNA: TGCGCCAGCAGCCAAGATTTCGGAGGGGAGAGCCTTTCGTTT.

This clone was recorded a few times. The chain carries TRBV9 and TRBJ2-1, with 12 bases lining up with TRBD2. Looked up from germline, CDR1 is SGDLS and CDR2 is YYNGEE. This CDR3 contains 15 residues. J was trimmed by 5 bases and V by 3 bases; bases with no gene match: 3. CDR3 bases: TGTGCCAGCAGCGCTAGCGGGGGGGTACACAATGAGCAGTTCTTC. Encoded protein: CASSASGGVHNEQFF.

This clone appeared once. This sequence joins TRBV7-8 and TRBJ1-5; 7 bases agree with TRBD1. Germline-derived CDR1 and CDR2 are SGHVS and FQNEAQ. Trimming took 4 bases from V and 6 from J; bases not matched to a gene: 15. The CDR3 has 17 amino acids. The CDR3 DNA is TGTGCCAGCAGCTCCTCATCGGACAGGACTCCGACTCAGCCCCAGCATTTT. Its translation is CASSSSSDRTPTQPQHF.

This sequence joins TRBV24-1 and TRBJ1-2, with a possible D match to TRBD1 (6 bases). V was pared by 4 bases and J by 4 bases, with 12 bases between. Germline V gives CDR1 KGHDR, CDR2 SFDVKD. There are 14 residues in the CDR3. Here the CDR3 reads CATSEGEGVYGYTF. CDR3 nucleotide sequence: TGTGCCACCAGTGAAGGGGAGGGGGTCTATGGCTACACCTTC.

The rearrangement links TRBV30 to TRBJ2-5; possible D gene TRBD1, 5 bases. Germline loops: CDR1 GTSNPN, CDR2 SVGIG (reference sequence). Deletions cut 5 bases from V and 3 bases from J, with 13 bases between. This CDR3 contains 13 residues. The CDR3 sequence: CAWSRQSKETQYF. CDR3 DNA: TGTGCCTGGTCTCGACAGTCCAAAGAGACCCAGTACTTC.

The chain combines TRBV12-3 or TRBV12-4 with TRBJ2-7; 8 nucleotides match TRBD1. The CDR3 consists of 13 residues. The trim removed 6 bases at V and 3 bases at J, leaving 4 bases unmatched. The CDR3 bases are TGTGCCAGCAGAACAGACAGGGGCTACGAGCAGTACTTC. Its protein product is CASRTDRGYEQYF.

V gene TRBV6-4 combines with J gene TRBJ1-2; TRBD1 is a possible D gene (6 bases). Trimming cost V 3 bases and J 4 bases, with 9 bases left between them. CDR3 length: 13 amino acids. Germline CDR1 and CDR2: MRHNA and SNTAGT. In DNA, the CDR3 is TGTGCCAGCAGTGAACAGGGTGGCTATGGCTACACCTTC. The encoded protein is CASSEQGGYGYTF.

This rearrangement joins TRBV5-6 to TRBJ2-3, with 14 bases fitting TRBD2. Per germline, CDR1 SGHDT and CDR2 YYEEEE. Germline trimming cut 5 bases from V and 4 bases from J; bases unmatched to any gene: 6. There are 16 residues in the CDR3. CDR3 nucleotide sequence: TGTGCCAGCAGTTACCGACTAGCGGGGGGGCCAGATACGCAGTATTTT. Amino acids: CASSYRLAGGPDTQYF.

The gene calls are TRBV27 and TRBJ2-4; D gene unclear. Germline V CDR1 and CDR2: MNHEY, SMNVEV (reference sequence). This CDR3 is 15 amino acids long. V was shortened by 6 bases and J by 7 bases, with 19 bases between the two germline ends. The CDR3 sequence is CASSRNLDSVNIQYF. For the CDR3, the DNA is TGTGCCAGCAGCCGTAATCTCGACTCCGTTAACATTCAGTACTTC.

This clone has only a few counts. The rearrangement joins TRBV15 to TRBJ1-4; the D gene is possibly TRBD1 (5 bases). The CDR3 runs to 15 residues. The V gene lost 0 bases and the J gene lost 7 bases, with 12 bases spanning the gap. CDR1 and CDR2 (germline): LNHNV, YYDKDF (reference sequence). In DNA, the CDR3 is TGTGCCACCAGCAGAGATTTAGGTAGGGGTGAAAAACTGTTTTTT. As protein: CATSRDLGRGEKLFF.

The chain employs TRBV21-1 and TRBJ1-2; TRBD1, the table's D call, lacks a check against the DNA. TRBV21-1 is a pseudogene locus. This CDR3 is 13 amino acids long. CDR3 coding DNA: TGTGCCAGCAGCATACAAGGGGGACCTGGCTACACCTTC. Protein product: CASSIQGGPGYTF.

The CDR3 here is CASSSPGLVTDTQYF. CDR3 in DNA: TGTGCCAGTAGTTCCCCGGGACTAGTAACAGATACGCAGTATTTT. The chain joins TRBV19 to TRBJ2-3, with 8 nucleotides matching TRBD2. Germline V gene sequence: CDR1 LNHDA, CDR2 SQIVND (reference sequence). Losses at the gene ends were 5 bases for V and 3 bases for J; bases not matched to a gene: 7. CDR3 length: 15 amino acids.

This sequence joins TRBV9 and TRBJ1-4; D remains ambiguous. CDR1 SGDLS and CDR2 YYNGEE come from the germline V gene. Trimming took off 3 bases at V and 3 bases at J, with 12 bases between the two ends. The CDR3 extends over 15 amino acids. CDR3 coding DNA: TGTGCCAGCAGCGCCTCGAGTTTAGCTAATGAAAAACTGTTTTTT. It yields the protein CASSASSLANEKLFF.

J is TRBJ1-2 and V is TRBV19; no reliable D call. Germline V gene sequence: CDR1 LNHDA, CDR2 SQIVND (reference sequence). The CDR3 consists of 13 residues. Trimming shortened V by 7 bases and J by 6 bases, and 15 bases separated the two germline ends. The CDR3 here is CASTPGGLHGYTF. The DNA of the CDR3 is TGTGCCAGTACCCCTGGAGGGTTACATGGCTACACCTTC.

This chain links TRBV6-6 with TRBJ1-1; the match to TRBD1 covers 8 bases. The CDR3 extends over 13 amino acids. Germline-derived CDR1 and CDR2 are MNHNY and SVGAGI (reference sequence). V trimming: 4 bases; J trimming: 7 bases; junction bases outside the gene matches: 5. The CDR3 region is CASSFRTGSEAFF. The CDR3 nucleotides read TGTGCCAGCAGTTTTCGGACAGGGAGTGAAGCTTTCTTT.